This T cell receptor beta chain stems from a study of T cell repertoires in cytomegalovirus infection. Study-wide findings and caveats: It was HLA-C-restricted CMV-specific TCR beta clonotypes that dominated the response ex vivo.

TCRdb ran MiXCR on the reads and lists one entry per CDR3 protein. The profile covers about 130,000 distinct CDR3 sequences, with roughly a quarter appearing a single time and 34% taken by the ten largest. With respect to this clonotype: The antigen is unknown.

This TCR came from a human donor in good health (CMV status not recorded). Some clones in this sample may be carry-over from other donors' samples. The sequenced sample was PBMCs, sequenced either directly or after in vitro stimulation (not recorded which).

This CDR3 reads CSVDWTGDSGNTIYF. CDR3 bases: TGCAGCGTTGACTGGACAGGAGACTCTGGAAACACCATATATTTT. The chain joins TRBV29-1 to TRBJ1-3; 7 bases fit TRBD1. Germline CDR1 reads SQVTM; CDR2 reads ANQGSEA. Trimming at V came to 3 bases and at J to 0 bases, leaving 5 bases not matched to a gene. The CDR3 consists of 15 residues.